This is a list of T cell receptor beta chains from one sample in a study of blood T cell repertoires in COVID-19. Profiling relied on immunoSEQ multiplex PCR, and the TCRdb table lists in-frame clones only, not all of them. The sample lists over 45,000 clones; about four fifths were seen once. Sequencing was performed on peripheral blood. The receptor source for this set is a man aged 35 to 55 with acute or convalescent COVID-19. The CDR3 runs from the conserved cysteine through the conserved F or W. Each record gives: clone size, J gene, D gene, V gene, CDR3 protein, CDR3 DNA. A D gene is named only where the DNA matches it firmly. The listing skips clone size in some rows; elsewhere it reads once, few, many or a size class.

NA | TRBJ1-2 | TRBD1 | TRBV19 | CASSRQGTNGYTF | TGTGCCAGTAGTCGACAGGGCACTAATGGCTACACCTTC
NA | TRBJ2-2 | TRBD2 | TRBV5-1 | CASSLPLGTSGIGELFF | TGCGCCAGCAGCTTGCCTCTCGGGACTAGCGGAATCGGGGAGCTGTTTTTT
NA | TRBJ2-7 | TRBD1 | TRBV18 | CASSAGTESYEQYF | TGTGCCAGCTCGGCCGGGACAGAGTCCTACGAGCAGTACTTC
few | TRBJ2-4 | NA | TRBV19 | CASSIGGLAKNIQYF | TGTGCCAGTAGTATCGGAGGCTTAGCCAAAAACATTCAGTACTTC
once | TRBJ2-1 | TRBD1 | TRBV5-1 | CASSSQRGGLFF | TGCGCCAGCAGCTCTCAGCGAGGGGGCCTTTTCTTC
NA | TRBJ2-5 | TRBD1 | TRBV5-5 | CASSLTQPGQGKETQYF | TGTGCCAGCAGCTTGACCCAGCCGGGACAGGGAAAAGAGACCCAGTACTTC
NA | TRBJ2-2 | NA | TRBV5-1 | CASSLGQYANTGELFF | TGCGCCAGCAGCTTGGGACAGTACGCGAACACCGGGGAGCTGTTTTTT
NA | TRBJ1-5 | NA | TRBV6-6 | CASSPSRDQPQHF | TGTGCCAGCAGTCCCAGCAGGGATCAGCCCCAGCATTTT
NA | TRBJ1-6 | NA | TRBV19 | CASMQRGNSPLHF | TGTGCCAGTATGCAACGAGGAAATTCACCCCTCCACTTT
NA | TRBJ2-3 | NA | TRBV11-2 | CASSLNPWTPTQYF | TGTGCCAGCAGCTTGAACCCATGGACTCCTACGCAGTATTTT
NA | TRBJ2-6 | TRBD2 | TRBV6-1 | CASSERGDGANVLTF | TGTGCCAGCAGTGAGCGGGGGGATGGGGCCAACGTCCTGACTTTC
NA | TRBJ1-2 | NA | TRBV30 | CAWSVTGRGGYTF | TGTGCCTGGAGTGTTACGGGGAGGGGTGGCTACACCTTC
NA | TRBJ1-2 | NA | TRBV14 | CASSQQGGGYTF | TGTGCCAGCAGCCAGCAGGGAGGTGGCTACACCTTC
once | TRBJ2-5 | NA | TRBV5-1 | CASSFGRGQEKETQYF | TGCGCCAGCAGCTTCGGGCGGGGGCAAGAAAAAGAGACCCAGTACTTC
NA | TRBJ1-5 | TRBD1 | TRBV7-8 | CASSGQGRRSNQPQHF | TGTGCCAGCAGCGGACAGGGGAGGCGTAGCAATCAGCCCCAGCATTTT
few | TRBJ2-7 | NA | TRBV6-2/TRBV6-3 | CASSRGGNEQYF | TGTGCCAGCAGCCGAGGAGGAAACGAGCAGTACTTC
NA | TRBJ2-7 | NA | TRBV7-2 | CASSLIGTPGYEQYF | TGTGCCAGCAGCTTAATAGGGACTCCGGGGTACGAGCAGTACTTC
NA | TRBJ1-1 | TRBD1 | TRBV30 | CAWSKQGWTEAFF | TGTGCCTGGAGCAAACAGGGGTGGACTGAAGCTTTCTTT
medium-sized | TRBJ2-1 | NA | TRBV7-6 | CASSSTQGSQNEQFF | TGTGCCAGCAGCTCCACTCAGGGGAGTCAGAATGAGCAGTTCTTC
NA | TRBJ2-5 | TRBD2 | TRBV3-1/TRBV3-2 | CASRPTSGQETQYF | TGTGCCAGCAGGCCGACTAGCGGGCAAGAGACCCAGTACTTC
few | TRBJ1-2 | NA | TRBV19 | CASSPGPRRGYTF | TGTGCCAGTAGTCCAGGGCCGCGAAGGGGCTACACCTTC
NA | TRBJ1-2 | NA | TRBV7-6 | CASSSFNYGYTF | TGTGCCAGCAGCTCCTTTAACTATGGCTACACCTTC
NA | TRBJ1-6 | TRBD1 | TRBV4-3 | CASSQELGQGARNSPLHF | TGCGCCAGCAGCCAAGAATTGGGACAGGGGGCTCGGAATTCACCCCTCCACTTT
NA | TRBJ2-7 | TRBD2 | TRBV18 | CASSGREVYEQYF | TGTGCCAGCTCAGGGAGGGAGGTTTACGAGCAGTACTTC
NA | TRBJ2-7 | TRBD2 | TRBV6-5 | CASSSGLAGLHEQYF | TGTGCCAGCAGTTCAGGACTAGCGGGGCTCCACGAGCAGTACTTC
NA | TRBJ1-4 | NA | TRBV6-6 | CASRKEGEKLFF | TGTGCCAGCAGAAAAGAGGGTGAAAAACTGTTTTTT
NA | TRBJ2-3 | NA | TRBV7-2 | CASSPAGAPTDTQYF | TGTGCCAGCAGCCCGGCGGGGGCCCCCACAGATACGCAGTATTTT